This entry lists 10 T cell receptor beta chains sequenced from one sample in a study of shared clonotypes between healthy human individuals. Profiled with immunoSEQ multiplex PCR; TCRdb holds only in-frame clones, not every one. The sample includes approximately 1.5 million clones, 95% to 99% of them seen just once. Sequencing was carried out using naive CD4+ T cells sorted from blood. Subset meaning: CD45RA+ positively selected. The receptors were sampled from a man between 25 and 39 years old in good health.

CDR3 loop: CASSEVGESEAFF. The DNA of the CDR3 is TGTGCCAGCAGTGAAGTGGGGGAATCAGAAGCTTTCTTT. The V call is TRBV2, the J call TRBJ1-1; a weak D match, TRBD1 (5 bases). This CDR3 has 13 residues. V was clipped by 1 base and J by 8 bases, with 11 bases between them. The germline V gene encodes CDR1 SNHLY and CDR2 FYNNEI. Together with reference TRBV2 and TRBJ1-1, the CDR3 gives the full variable domain: EPEVTQTPSHQVTQMGQEVILRCVPISNHLYFYWYRQILGQKVEFLVSFYNNEISEKSEIFDDQFSVERPDGSNFTLKIRSTKLEDSAMYFCASSEVGESEAFFGQGTRLTVV.

This chain's CDR3 is CASSNWGGGSTEAFF. For the CDR3, the DNA is TGTGCCAGCAGTAACTGGGGGGGAGGTTCAACTGAAGCTTTCTTT. The genes are TRBV6-5 and TRBJ1-1; tentatively, D is TRBD1 (5 bases). In germline, CDR1 is MNHEY, CDR2 SVGAGI. V was shortened by 5 bases and J by 5 bases, with 18 bases between the two germline ends. This CDR3 is 15 amino acids long.

The CDR3 DNA reads as TGTGCCACCAGCAGAGACAGGGCGGCCGGGGAGCTGTTTTTT. Translating gives CATSRDRAAGELFF. The chain uses TRBV15 and TRBJ2-2, with D possibly being TRBD1 (5 bases). Germline values: CDR1 LNHNV, CDR2 YYDKDF (reference sequence). V was trimmed by 0 bases and J by 6 bases, leaving 8 bases between them. This CDR3 comprises 14 residues.

V usage is TRBV5-4 and J usage is TRBJ1-1, with no clear D. Trimming took off 3 bases at V and 3 bases at J, with 18 bases between the two ends. The CDR3 has 16 residues. Germline V lookup: CDR1 SGHNT, CDR2 YYREEE (reference sequence). CDR3 in amino acids: CASSSRAAQLDTEAFF. As DNA, the CDR3 is TGTGCCAGCAGCTCCCGGGCCGCCCAATTAGACACTGAAGCTTTCTTT.

The chain is built from TRBV5-1 and TRBJ2-7, with 11 bases identical to TRBD2. Germline CDR1 and CDR2: SGHRS and YFSETQ. The CDR3 spans 16 residues. The V segment lost 4 bases and the J segment 5 bases; nucleotides outside the gene matches: 11. In nucleotides, the CDR3 is TGCGCCAGCAGCAACCTACGACTAGCGGGACGCAACGAGCAGTACTTC. This sequence encodes CASSNLRLAGRNEQYF.

This chain connects TRBV11-3 to TRBJ2-3, with 8 bases fitting TRBD2. The V segment lost 1 base and the J segment 10 bases; nucleotides outside the gene matches: 4. Germline CDR1 reads SGHNT; CDR2 reads YENEEA. This CDR3 region has 13 residues. As DNA, the CDR3 is TGTGCCAGCAGCTTAGGCGGTAGCGGGGCGCAGTATTTT. Translated: CASSLGGSGAQYF. Looking up the rest from reference TRBV11-3 and TRBJ2-3 gives the full variable domain: EAGVVQSPRYKIIEKKQPVAFWCNPISGHNTLYWYLQNLGQGPELLIRYENEEAVDDSQLPKDRFSAERLKGVDSTLKIQPAELGDSAVYLCASSLGGSGAQYFGPGTRLTVL.

This chain uses TRBV6-6 with TRBJ2-3, with D maybe TRBD2 (5 bases). Germline values: CDR1 MNHNY, CDR2 SVGAGI (reference sequence). With 6 bases removed from V and 1 base from J, the gap between germline ends came to 14 bases. This CDR3 has 15 amino acids. The CDR3 DNA follows: TGTGCCAGCAGACTCACGGGGTTGGGCACAGATACGCAGTATTTT. It codes for CASRLTGLGTDTQYF.

With respect to this clone: Other DNA sequences from this sample encode an identical CDR3 as well. The chain has TRBV28 and TRBJ1-1, with a possible D match to TRBD1 (5 bases). V gave up 3 bases and J gave up 2 bases, with 10 bases separating them. CDR3 length: 14 residues. Per germline, CDR1 MDHEN and CDR2 SYDVKM. The CDR3 protein is CASSFSGANTEAFF. In nucleotides, the CDR3 is TGTGCCAGCAGTTTTTCCGGGGCAAACACTGAAGCTTTCTTT.

V gene TRBV4-3 combines with J gene TRBJ2-7; no firm D call. The CDR3 runs 14 residues. V lost 0 bases and J lost 0, with 6 bases in between. The germline CDR1 and CDR2 sequences are LGHNA and YSLEER. The CDR3 loop is CASSQDSSSYEQYF. The CDR3 nucleotides read TGCGCCAGCAGCCAAGATAGCAGCTCCTACGAGCAGTACTTC.

The V gene is TRBV18, the J gene TRBJ2-3; TRBD2 aligns across 12 bases. This CDR3 has 16 amino acids. V shed 6 bases, J shed 1 base, and the junction held 5 bases outside the gene matches. The germline V gene has CDR1 KGHSH and CDR2 LQKENI. The DNA for the CDR3 is TGTGCCAGCTCCCCTGGACTAGCGGGACGCACAGATACGCAGTATTTT. It encodes CASSPGLAGRTDTQYF.